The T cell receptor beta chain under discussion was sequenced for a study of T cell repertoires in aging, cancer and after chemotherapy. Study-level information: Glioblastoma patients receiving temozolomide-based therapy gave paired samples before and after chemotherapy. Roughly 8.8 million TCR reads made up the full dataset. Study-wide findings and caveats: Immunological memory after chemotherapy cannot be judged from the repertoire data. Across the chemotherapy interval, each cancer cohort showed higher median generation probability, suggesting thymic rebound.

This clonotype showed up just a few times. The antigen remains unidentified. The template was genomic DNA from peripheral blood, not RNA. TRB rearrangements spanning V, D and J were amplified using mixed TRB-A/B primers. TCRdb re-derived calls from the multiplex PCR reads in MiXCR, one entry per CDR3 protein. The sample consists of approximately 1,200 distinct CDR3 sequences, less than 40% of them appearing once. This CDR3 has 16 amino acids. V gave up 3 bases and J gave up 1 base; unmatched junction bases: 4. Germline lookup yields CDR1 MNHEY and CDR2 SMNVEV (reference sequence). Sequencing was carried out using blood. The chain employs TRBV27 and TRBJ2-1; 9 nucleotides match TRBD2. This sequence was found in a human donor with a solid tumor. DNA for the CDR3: TGTGCCAGCAGTTTTAGCGGGAGTGGGTCCTACAATGAGCAGTTCTTC. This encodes CASSFSGSGSYNEQFF.